The entry below describes one T cell receptor (beta chain). The antigen remains undetermined. This sample was included in a study of cytomegalovirus exposure and HLA in healthy donors. V dropped 11 bases and J dropped 3; count of bases not matched to a gene: 7. The CDR3 has 14 residues. Germline lookup yields CDR1 LNHDA and CDR2 SQIVND (reference sequence). Study-wide points: Apparent HLA restriction characterized most CMV-associated TCR beta chains in a later analysis. There were reportedly fewer N-insertions in an Asian-associated ancestry cluster than the approximately 670-donor mean, in a later analysis. Cytomegalovirus association was assigned to approximately 160 TCR beta chains. The CMV antigen specificity of a few CMV-associated chains was confirmed through in vitro analysis.

The PCR contained 60 Vbeta and 13 Jbeta primers. Clones were sequenced by immunoSEQ multiplex PCR, and TCRdb holds only the in-frame ones, with some missing. The sample yields around 140,000 clones, around 86% seen once. The chain has TRBV19 and TRBJ2-2; TRBD2 matches 9 bases. The sample was PBMCs. The sequence derives from a woman under 40 in good health and CMV-seronegative. The CDR3: CAGQSSGDTGELFF. As DNA, the CDR3 is TGTGCCGGGCAGTCTAGCGGGGACACCGGGGAGCTGTTTTTT.